The T cell receptor beta chain under discussion was sequenced for a study of T cells after yellow fever vaccination. With 5 bases clipped from V and 0 bases from J, the junction kept 10 bases outside the gene matches. Germline CDR1 reads GTSNPN; CDR2 reads SVGIG (reference sequence). The CDR3 runs 16 residues. TCRdb used MiXCR to reprocess the 5' RACE reads, holding one entry per CDR3 protein. The sample holds around 350,000 distinct CDR3 sequences, 11% seen once. This receptor was taken from a man younger than 35 who received the YFV17D yellow fever vaccine. The sequencing used PBMCs, collected on the day of the first yellow fever vaccination. This rearrangement joins TRBV30 to TRBJ1-3; TRBD1 matches 7 bases. CDR3 residues: CAWSGTDPNSGNTIYF. The CDR3 DNA follows: TGTGCCTGGTCCGGGACAGACCCAAACTCTGGAAACACCATATATTTT.